A single sample is the source of the 11 T cell receptor beta chains below, sequenced in a study of T cell responses to AZD1222 COVID-19 vaccine. Data came from immunoSEQ multiplex PCR; TCRdb stores just in-frame clones and leaves some out. The sample lists 95,000 to 150,000 clones; 85% to 95% were seen once. The sample in question was peripheral blood, obtained on day 0 of AZD1222 vaccination. All receptors derive from an adult in good health.

The chain uses TRBV30 and TRBJ1-1; D is unclear. The CDR3 spans 15 residues. Trimming pared 0 bases from V and 4 bases from J, leaving 15 bases between. The germline gives CDR1 GTSNPN, CDR2 SVGIG (reference sequence). The CDR3 DNA follows: TGTGCCTGGAGTGTACGAGCAGGCCGGGGCACTGAAGCTTTCTTT. The encoded protein is CAWSVRAGRGTEAFF.

In its sample, this clone was seen once. The rearrangement uses TRBV19 and TRBJ2-3; 10 nucleotides line up with TRBD2. Germline V gene data show CDR1 as LNHDA and CDR2 as SQIVND (reference sequence). The trim removed 9 bases at V and 0 bases at J, leaving 6 bases unmatched. The CDR3 totals 15 residues. The CDR3 DNA sequence: TGTGCCAGCAGAGAGCGGGGGGGCAGCACAGATACGCAGTATTTT. As protein: CASRERGGSTDTQYF.

The chain carries TRBV6-4 and TRBJ1-1, with D unclear. Germline CDR1 and CDR2: MRHNA and SNTAGT. V lost 4 bases and J 0 bases, leaving 6 bases between the germline ends. This CDR3 contains 13 residues. Written as DNA, the CDR3 is TGTGCCAGCAGTGTCCGACTGAACACTGAAGCTTTCTTT. It encodes CASSVRLNTEAFF.

The chain joins TRBV9 to TRBJ2-1; D ambiguous. CDR3 size: 12 residues. Trimming pared 3 bases from V and 10 bases from J, leaving 11 bases between. Germline CDR1 SGDLS, CDR2 YYNGEE. CDR3 region: CASSADWTEQFF. In DNA, the CDR3 is TGTGCCAGCAGCGCCGACTGGACCGAGCAGTTCTTC.

This clone was detected only a few times. The genes are TRBV7-2 and TRBJ2-1, with TRBD2 matching over 9 bases. V lost 1 base and J lost 7; bases outside the gene matches: 8. Germline V lookup: CDR1 SGHTA, CDR2 FQGNSA. This CDR3 has 16 amino acids. The CDR3 here is CASSLVFSGSLNEQFF. The CDR3 nucleotides read TGTGCCAGCAGCTTAGTATTTAGCGGGAGTTTGAATGAGCAGTTCTTC.

The CDR3 loop is CASTSEGKKGAAHGYTF. The CDR3, as DNA: TGTGCCAGCACCTCAGAGGGTAAAAAGGGGGCAGCCCATGGCTACACCTTC. The chain has TRBV2 and TRBJ1-2; TRBD1 matches at 7 bases. The CDR3 is 17 residues long. The germline CDR1 and CDR2 sequences are SNHLY and FYNNEI. Losses at the gene ends were 7 bases for V and 6 bases for J; bases not matched to a gene: 20.

The gene calls are TRBV7-8 and TRBJ1-4, with 8 nucleotides matching TRBD1. The CDR3 length is 18 residues. Germline V gene sequence: CDR1 SGHVS, CDR2 FQNEAQ. J gave up 0 bases and V 1 base, and 7 bases lay outside the gene matches. The CDR3 DNA follows: TGTGCCAGCAGCTTAGGGCGCAGGGGGCTGACAACTAATGAAAAACTGTTTTTT. This sequence encodes CASSLGRRGLTTNEKLFF.

The V gene is TRBV24-1, the J gene TRBJ2-1; D perhaps matches TRBD2 (5 bases). Trimming removed 3 bases from V and 10 bases from J, with 9 bases in between. The CDR3 length is 12 residues. The germline CDR1 and CDR2 sequences are KGHDR and SFDVKD. The CDR3 DNA follows: TGTGCCACCAGTGATCCCGTAGCGGAGCAGTTCTTC. Translating gives CATSDPVAEQFF.

V usage is TRBV2 and J usage is TRBJ1-2; 9 positions agree with TRBD1. This CDR3 comprises 13 residues. Per germline, CDR1 SNHLY and CDR2 FYNNEI. V was pared by 8 bases and J by 7 bases, with 8 bases of the junction left unmatched. This chain's CDR3 is CASGDRVESGYTF. The CDR3 nucleotides read TGTGCCAGCGGGGACAGGGTCGAGAGTGGCTACACCTTC.

The rearrangement uses TRBV3-1 (or the pseudogene TRBV3-2) and TRBJ1-2, with D hard to call. This CDR3 has 15 amino acids. V was cut by 0 bases and J by 1 base, with 9 bases left in between. Germline V gene lookup returns CDR1 LGHDT and CDR2 YNNKEL (reference sequence). The CDR3 DNA reads as TGTGCCAGCAGCCAAGAGGGTCTGGGTAACTATGGCTACACCTTC. This sequence encodes CASSQEGLGNYGYTF.

The chain is built from TRBV27 and TRBJ2-5, with a possible D match to TRBD2 (5 bases). The CDR3 sequence is 13 residues long. From germline, CDR1 is MNHEY and CDR2 SMNVEV (reference sequence). Trimming stripped 5 bases from V and 9 bases from J, with 16 bases between. CDR3: CASSAPHGEPQYF. The CDR3, as DNA: TGTGCCAGCAGTGCGCCTCATGGGGAGCCCCAGTACTTC.